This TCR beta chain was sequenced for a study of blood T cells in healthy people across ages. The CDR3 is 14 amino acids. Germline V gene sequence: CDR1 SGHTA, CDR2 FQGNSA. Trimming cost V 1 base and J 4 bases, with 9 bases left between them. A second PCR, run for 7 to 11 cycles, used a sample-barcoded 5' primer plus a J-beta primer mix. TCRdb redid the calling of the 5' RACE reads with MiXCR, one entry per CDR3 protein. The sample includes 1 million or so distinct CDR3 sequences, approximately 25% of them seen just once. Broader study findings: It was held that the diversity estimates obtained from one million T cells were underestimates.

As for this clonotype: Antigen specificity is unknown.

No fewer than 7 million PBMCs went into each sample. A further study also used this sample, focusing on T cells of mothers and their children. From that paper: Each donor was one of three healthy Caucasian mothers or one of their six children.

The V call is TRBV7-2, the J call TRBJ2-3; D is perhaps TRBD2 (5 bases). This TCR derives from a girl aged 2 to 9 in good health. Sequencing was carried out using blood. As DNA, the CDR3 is TGTGCCAGCAGCTTAGATCGGGGTTCAGATACGCAGTATTTT. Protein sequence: CASSLDRGSDTQYF.